This T cell receptor beta chain derives from a study of blood T cell repertoires in COVID-19. The CDR3 length is 14 residues. Trimming took 8 bases from V and 1 from J; bases not matched to a gene: 6. CDR1 and CDR2 (germline): MNHEY, SVGAGI. Clones were read by immunoSEQ multiplex PCR, and TCRdb kept only the in-frame ones, dropping some. This sample has 150,000 to 180,000 clones, with about 86% found just once. V gene TRBV6-5 combines with J gene TRBJ2-7, with TRBD1 matching 9 bases. The receptor was derived from a middle-aged man who had recovered from COVID-19. The sample taken for sequencing was PBMCs or T cells enriched from blood (not recorded which). CDR3 DNA sequence: TGTGCCAGCGAGGACAGGGGTGGATCCTACGAGCAGTACTTC. Translating gives CASEDRGGSYEQYF.